The 26 T cell receptor beta chains below come from one sample, sequenced in a study of blood T cell repertoires in COVID-19. Assay: immunoSEQ multiplex PCR; the TCRdb copy retains only in-frame clones and omits some. In the table there are 310,000 or so clones, over 70% of which are singletons. The sequencing input was peripheral blood. The source is a woman aged 45-59 years with acute or convalescent COVID-19.

This chain uses TRBV3-1 (or the pseudogene TRBV3-2) with TRBJ2-1, with 16 positions matching TRBD2. The V gene end was trimmed by 2 bases and the J gene end by 15 bases; junction bases not matched to a gene: 7. This CDR3 spans 15 amino acids. Per germline, CDR1 LGHDT and CDR2 YNNKEL (reference sequence). The CDR3 sequence is CASSQPGTSGGAVFF. The DNA of the CDR3 is TGTGCCAGCAGCCAACCCGGGACTAGCGGGGGGGCAGTGTTCTTC.

The genes are TRBV7-2 and TRBJ1-2, with D perhaps TRBD1 (6 bases). V gave up 5 bases and J gave up 3 bases, with 10 bases separating them. This CDR3 has 13 residues. CDR1 and CDR2 (germline): SGHTA, FQGNSA. The CDR3 here is CASSPGQDYGYTF. The CDR3, as DNA: TGTGCCAGCAGCCCGGGACAAGACTATGGCTACACCTTC. The whole variable domain, filled in from reference TRBV7-2 and TRBJ1-2, reads GAGVSQSPSNKVTEKGKDVELRCDPISGHTALYWYRQSLGQGLEFLIYFQGNSAPDKSGLPSDRFSAERTGGSVSTLTIQRTQQEDSAVYLCASSPGQDYGYTFGSGTRLTVV.

This clone was seen only a few times. The V gene is TRBV12-3 or TRBV12-4, the J gene TRBJ1-2, with D perhaps TRBD1 (6 bases). V dropped 5 bases and J dropped 4 bases, with 11 bases sitting between them. The CDR3 is 13 residues long. The chain's CDR3 is CASSRSGAYGYTF. The CDR3 coding sequence is TGTGCCAGCAGTCGATCAGGGGCCTATGGCTACACCTTC.

The J gene is TRBJ1-2, the V gene TRBV15, with 9 bases aligning to TRBD1. CDR1 LNHNV and CDR2 YYDKDF come from the germline V gene (reference sequence). V gave up 0 bases and J gave up 6 bases; unmatched junction bases: 5. This CDR3 is built from 15 residues. CDR3 amino acids: CATSRDRDRDNGYTF. In DNA form, the CDR3 reads TGTGCCACCAGCAGAGATAGGGACAGGGATAATGGCTACACCTTC.

V is TRBV14 and J is TRBJ1-1; D not certain. Between the trimmed V and J ends, which lost 2 bases and 1 base, there was a span of 8 bases. CDR1 and CDR2 from the germline V gene are SGHDN and FVKESK. The CDR3 sequence is 14 residues long. The CDR3 protein is CASSQQLTNTEAFF. The CDR3 DNA sequence: TGTGCCAGCAGCCAACAACTTACGAACACTGAAGCTTTCTTT.

Many counts were recorded for this clone. The sample has other DNA sequences that encode this CDR3 too. The genes are TRBV5-1 and TRBJ1-2, with D perhaps matching TRBD1 (6 bases). This CDR3 is built from 13 residues. V lost 3 bases and J lost 7, with 13 bases in between. The germline gives CDR1 SGHRS, CDR2 YFSETQ. CDR3 coding DNA: TGCGCCAGCAGCTCTACAGGGACGGGTGGCTACACCTTC. Its translation is CASSSTGTGGYTF.

This clone was observed a handful of times. The rearrangement joins TRBV24-1 to TRBJ2-1; 7 nucleotides agree with TRBD1. Germline V gives CDR1 KGHDR, CDR2 SFDVKD. The CDR3 contains 14 residues. V shed 5 bases, J shed 3 bases, and the junction held 3 bases outside the gene matches. CDR3 nucleotide sequence: TGTGCCACCAGTGTTCAGGGGGACTACAATGAGCAGTTCTTC. It yields the protein CATSVQGDYNEQFF.

This clone was detected once. The CDR3 nucleotides read TGTGCCACCAGCAATTTTATGTTCGGGTCAGATACGCAGTATTTT. The encoded protein is CATSNFMFGSDTQYF. This chain connects TRBV15 to TRBJ2-3, with D uncertain. The CDR3 totals 15 residues. Germline V gene lookup returns CDR1 LNHNV and CDR2 YYDKDF (reference sequence). V lost 4 bases and J lost 4, with 15 bases in between.

The chain couples TRBV10-1 to TRBJ1-3; D gene uncertain. V lost 4 bases and J 5 bases, leaving 9 bases between the germline ends. CDR3 length: 13 residues. The germline gives CDR1 WNHNN, CDR2 SYGVQD (reference sequence). DNA of the CDR3: TGCGCCAGCAGTGTGAGTTTCCGAAACACCATATATTTT. Protein: CASSVSFRNTIYF.

This clone appeared a single time. The chain couples TRBV4-2 to TRBJ1-1; D unclear. The CDR3 length is 13 residues. V was pared by 0 bases and J by 7 bases, with 9 bases between. Germline V CDR1 and CDR2: LGHNA, YNFKEQ. The CDR3 reads CASSQDLGLEAFF. The CDR3 DNA sequence: TGTGCCAGCAGCCAAGATCTGGGCCTTGAAGCTTTCTTT.

This chain uses TRBV7-8 with TRBJ2-5; D remains ambiguous. Germline CDR1 and CDR2: SGHVS and FQNEAQ. V was cut by 5 bases and J by 5 bases, with 9 bases left in between. The CDR3 sequence is 12 residues long. The chain's CDR3 is CASSLTLETQYF. The CDR3 bases are TGTGCCAGCAGCCTCACATTGGAGACCCAGTACTTC.

The chain links TRBV18 to TRBJ2-5; D is unresolved. Germline CDR1 KGHSH, CDR2 LQKENI. V was pared by 4 bases and J by 3 bases, with 9 bases between. The CDR3 sequence is 13 residues long. The DNA of the CDR3 is TGTGCCAGCTCACTCCGTTCCGAAGAGACCCAGTACTTC. As protein: CASSLRSEETQYF.

This rearrangement joins TRBV2 to TRBJ1-1; 9 bases match TRBD1. The CDR3 runs 14 residues. Unmatched junction bases numbered 4, after V lost 7 bases and J lost 1 base. Germline values: CDR1 SNHLY, CDR2 FYNNEI. The CDR3 protein is CASKKGQGNTEAFF. CDR3 DNA: TGTGCCAGCAAAAAGGGACAGGGGAACACTGAAGCTTTCTTT. The entire variable domain, with the rest obtained from reference TRBV2 and TRBJ1-1, is as follows: EPEVTQTPSHQVTQMGQEVILRCVPISNHLYFYWYRQILGQKVEFLVSFYNNEISEKSEIFDDQFSVERPDGSNFTLKIRSTKLEDSAMYFCASKKGQGNTEAFFGQGTRLTVV.

The rearrangement uses TRBV27 and TRBJ1-1; D remains unclear. This CDR3 is built from 15 residues. V lost 6 bases, J lost 1 base, and 15 bases lay in between. The V gene's germline CDR1 is MNHEY and CDR2 SMNVEV (reference sequence). In nucleotides, the CDR3 is TGTGCCAGCAGACTGGACTCCCCCGGGAACACTGAAGCTTTCTTT. Its protein is CASRLDSPGNTEAFF.

This clone was counted once. The chain combines TRBV11-2 with TRBJ2-7; D possibly corresponds to TRBD2 (5 bases). V gave up 2 bases and J gave up 3 bases, with 11 bases separating them. Germline-derived CDR1 and CDR2 are SGHAT and FQNNGV. There are 14 residues in the CDR3. In nucleotides, the CDR3 is TGTGCCAGCAGCTTATCCGACGCGGGCTACGAGCAGTACTTC. It codes for CASSLSDAGYEQYF.

The J gene is TRBJ2-7, the V gene TRBV30; possibly TRBD1 for D (5 bases). Germline lookup yields CDR1 GTSNPN and CDR2 SVGIG (reference sequence). The CDR3 extends over 13 amino acids. V lost 4 bases, J lost 2 bases, and 12 bases lay in between. As DNA, the CDR3 is TGTGCCTGGATCTTCGACAGAACCTACGAGCAGTACTTC. This sequence encodes CAWIFDRTYEQYF. The full variable domain, with the rest looked up from reference TRBV30 and TRBJ2-7, is SQTIHQWPATLVQPVGSPLSLECTVEGTSNPNLYWYRQAAGRGLQLLFYSVGIGQISSEVPQNLSASRPQDRQFILSSKKLLLSDSGFYLCAWIFDRTYEQYFGPGTRLTVT.

V is TRBV6-5 and J is TRBJ2-2; D is unclear. Germline V CDR1 and CDR2: MNHEY, SVGAGI. CDR3 length: 14 amino acids. V was shortened by 6 bases and J by 1 base, with 9 bases between the two germline ends. The CDR3 loop reads CASRAAGNTGELFF. The CDR3 region has the DNA TGTGCCAGCAGAGCTGCAGGGAACACCGGGGAGCTGTTTTTT.

This clone was observed once. The chain is built from TRBV5-1 and TRBJ1-4; 7 positions agree with TRBD1. Trimming removed 0 bases from V and 6 bases from J; junction bases left unmatched: 2. The CDR3 is made up of 14 amino acids. Germline CDR1 SGHRS, CDR2 YFSETQ. The DNA for the CDR3 is TGCGCCAGCAGCTTGGGAACAGGGGATGAAAAACTGTTTTTT. This translates into CASSLGTGDEKLFF.

The rearrangement links TRBV7-9 to TRBJ1-1; D perhaps matches TRBD1 (6 bases). The germline V gene has CDR1 SEHNR and CDR2 FQNEAQ (reference sequence). Deletions cut 7 bases from V and 1 base from J, with 10 bases between. The CDR3 loop spans 13 amino acids. The CDR3 loop reads CASTRTENTEAFF. CDR3 in DNA: TGTGCCAGCACCCGGACAGAGAACACTGAAGCTTTCTTT.

The chain carries TRBV6-5 and TRBJ1-1, with a tentative D call TRBD1 (6 bases). Germline V CDR1 and CDR2: MNHEY, SVGAGI. Between the trimmed V and J ends, which lost 2 bases and 0 bases, there was a span of 10 bases. The CDR3 is 15 residues long. The CDR3 nucleotides read TGTGCCAGCAGTTACGCCTCAGGGGTGAACACTGAAGCTTTCTTT. This encodes CASSYASGVNTEAFF.

There are a few counts of this clone. The chain links TRBV12-5 to TRBJ2-1; D gene uncertain. V lost 2 bases, J lost 13 bases, and 15 bases lay in between. The germline CDR1 and CDR2 sequences are LGHNT and FRNRAP. The CDR3 runs 13 residues. The CDR3 reads CASGLPQPNIQFF. CDR3 DNA sequence: TGTGCTAGTGGTTTGCCCCAACCAAACATACAGTTCTTC.

V is TRBV3-1 (or the pseudogene TRBV3-2) and J is TRBJ1-2; tentative D call: TRBD1 (5 bases). V lost 9 bases, J lost 8 bases, and 16 bases lay in between. Germline V gene lookup returns CDR1 LGHDT and CDR2 YNNKEL (reference sequence). The CDR3 length is 12 residues. In DNA, the CDR3 is TGTGCCAGTTCCCTAGGGGCCGGGGGCTACACCTTC. This translates into CASSLGAGGYTF.

The chain employs TRBV6-2 or TRBV6-3 and TRBJ2-7; TRBD2 aligns across 9 bases. Germline CDR1 reads MNHEY; CDR2 reads SVGEGT. This CDR3 has 17 residues. The V gene end was trimmed by 4 bases and the J gene end by 0 bases; junction bases not matched to a gene: 10. Here the CDR3 DNA reads TGTGCCAGCAGTTTTGCCGGTCTAGCGGGGCGCTCCTACGAGCAGTACTTC. Translated, it gives CASSFAGLAGRSYEQYF.

The genes are TRBV6-5 and TRBJ2-7; possible D gene TRBD2, 6 bases. The CDR3 is 13 amino acids. The ends were cut back, 5 bases at V and 7 bases at J, with 15 bases in the middle. Germline V gene sequence: CDR1 MNHEY, CDR2 SVGAGI. Here the CDR3 DNA reads TGTGCCAGCAGTCCCAGGCCGGGGGTAGAGCAGTACGTC. This translates into CASSPRPGVEQYV.

This chain links TRBV7-9 with TRBJ1-3; 8 bases line up with TRBD1. Looked up from germline, CDR1 is SEHNR and CDR2 is FQNEAQ (reference sequence). The CDR3 has 17 amino acids. Trimming at V came to 5 bases and at J to 0 bases, leaving 9 bases not matched to a gene. The chain's CDR3 is CASSPRQGPSSGNTIYF. The CDR3 DNA reads as TGTGCCAGCAGCCCTCGACAGGGGCCGAGCTCTGGAAACACCATATATTTT.

V is TRBV24-1 and J is TRBJ2-3; TRBD2 agrees at 7 bases. There are 17 residues in the CDR3. With V trimmed by 5 bases and J by 0 bases, 10 bases remained unmatched. Germline lookup yields CDR1 KGHDR and CDR2 SFDVKD. The CDR3 coding sequence is TGTGCCACCAGTGGAGCGGGATCCTTCGGAAGCACAGATACGCAGTATTTT. Residues: CATSGAGSFGSTDTQYF.